This entry features one TCR beta chain sequence. The method was immunoSEQ multiplex PCR; TCRdb's version includes in-frame clones alone and lacks a portion of them. The sample lists some 200,000 clones, around 70% occurring once. TCR beta library input comprised around 2 micrograms of genomic DNA from cryopreserved PBMCs. CDR3 length: 15 residues. The ends lost 6 bases at V and 3 bases at J; junction bases unmatched: 11. Germline CDR1 and CDR2: SGDLS and YYNGEE. The data belong to a study of cytotoxic CD8 clonotypes in ibrutinib-treated CLL. Study-level background: Partial responses totalled about 24 and complete responses 2; after median around 72 months, approximately 15 remained remitted and approximately twelve progressed.

The clonotype comes from a human donor with chronic lymphocytic leukemia. The rearrangement joins TRBV9 to TRBJ2-5; 7 bases are shared with TRBD1. The sequenced sample was PBMCs, obtained after 12 months of ibrutinib treatment. CDR3 residues: CASTESTGMKETQYF. CDR3 DNA sequence: TGTGCCAGCACCGAGTCGACAGGGATGAAAGAGACCCAGTACTTC.